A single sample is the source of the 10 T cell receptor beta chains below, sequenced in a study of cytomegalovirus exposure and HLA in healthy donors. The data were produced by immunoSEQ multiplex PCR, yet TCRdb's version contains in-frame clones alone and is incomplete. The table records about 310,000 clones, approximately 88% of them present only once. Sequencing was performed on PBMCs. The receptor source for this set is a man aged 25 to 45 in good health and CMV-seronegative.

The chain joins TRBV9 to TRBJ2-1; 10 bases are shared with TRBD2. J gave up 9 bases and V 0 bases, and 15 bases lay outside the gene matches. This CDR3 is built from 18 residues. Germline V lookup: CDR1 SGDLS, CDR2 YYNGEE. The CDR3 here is CASSVVGSGGPVRGEQFF. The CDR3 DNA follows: TGTGCCAGCAGCGTAGTAGGTAGCGGGGGGCCTGTAAGAGGTGAGCAGTTCTTC.

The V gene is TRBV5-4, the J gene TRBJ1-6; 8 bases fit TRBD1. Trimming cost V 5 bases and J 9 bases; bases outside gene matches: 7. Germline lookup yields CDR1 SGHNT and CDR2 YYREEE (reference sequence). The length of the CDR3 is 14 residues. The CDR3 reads CASSTQGVSSPLHF. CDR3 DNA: TGTGCCAGCAGTACACAGGGGGTCAGTTCACCCCTCCACTTT.

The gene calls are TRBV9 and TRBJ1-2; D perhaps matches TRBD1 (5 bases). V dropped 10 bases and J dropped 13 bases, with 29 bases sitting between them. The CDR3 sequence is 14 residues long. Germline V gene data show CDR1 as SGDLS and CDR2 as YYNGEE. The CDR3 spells CAQHPLVDTLPSTF. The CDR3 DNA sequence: TGTGCCCAGCACCCATTGGTGGACACATTGCCCAGCACCTTC.

In DNA, the CDR3 is TGTGCCAGCAGCTTACTGGCGGGGGGGCCGAATGGAGAGACCCAGTACTTC. Translating gives CASSLLAGGPNGETQYF. The chain joins TRBV11-2 to TRBJ2-5, with 9 nucleotides matching TRBD2. Germline CDR1 SGHAT, CDR2 FQNNGV. This CDR3 is 17 amino acids long. Trimming at V came to 2 bases and at J to 4 bases, leaving 11 bases not matched to a gene. The variable domain in full, completed from reference TRBV11-2 and TRBJ2-5, reads EAGVAQSPRYKIIEKRQSVAFWCNPISGHATLYWYQQILGQGPKLLIQFQNNGVVDDSQLPKDRFSAERLKGVDSTLKIQPAKLEDSAVYLCASSLLAGGPNGETQYFGPGTRLLVL.

The CDR3 nucleotides read TGTGCCAGCAGCCATTCGGGACAGGGGTTCCCAGATACGCAGTATTTT. Amino acids: CASSHSGQGFPDTQYF. V is TRBV11-2 and J is TRBJ2-3; TRBD1 agrees at 10 bases. CDR1 is SGHAT and CDR2 is FQNNGV in the germline V gene. There are 16 residues in the CDR3. With V trimmed by 5 bases and J by 4 bases, 9 bases remained unmatched.

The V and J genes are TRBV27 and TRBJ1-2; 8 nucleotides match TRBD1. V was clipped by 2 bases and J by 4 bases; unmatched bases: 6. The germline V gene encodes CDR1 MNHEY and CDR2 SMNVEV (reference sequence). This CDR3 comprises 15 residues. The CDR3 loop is CASSLTFGQGYGYTF. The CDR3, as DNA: TGTGCCAGCAGTTTAACCTTCGGACAGGGCTATGGCTACACCTTC.

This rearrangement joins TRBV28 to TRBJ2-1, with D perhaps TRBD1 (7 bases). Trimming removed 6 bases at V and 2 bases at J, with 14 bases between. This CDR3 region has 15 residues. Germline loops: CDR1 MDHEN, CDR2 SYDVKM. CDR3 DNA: TGTGCCAGCAGACCTCCAGGGGGGCCCTACAATGAGCAGTTCTTC. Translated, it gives CASRPPGGPYNEQFF.

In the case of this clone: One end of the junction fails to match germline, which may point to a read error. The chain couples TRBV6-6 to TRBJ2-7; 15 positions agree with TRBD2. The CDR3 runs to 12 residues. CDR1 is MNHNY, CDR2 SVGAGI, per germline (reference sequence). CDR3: CASSSGTSGGLF. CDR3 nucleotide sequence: TGTGCCAGCAGTTCCGGGACTAGCGGGGGGTTATTC.

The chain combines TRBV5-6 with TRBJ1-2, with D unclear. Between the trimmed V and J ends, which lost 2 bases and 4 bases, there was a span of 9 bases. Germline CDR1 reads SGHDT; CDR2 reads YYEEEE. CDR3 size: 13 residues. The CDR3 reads CASSFTVGYGYTF. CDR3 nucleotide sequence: TGTGCCAGCAGCTTTACTGTTGGCTATGGCTACACCTTC.

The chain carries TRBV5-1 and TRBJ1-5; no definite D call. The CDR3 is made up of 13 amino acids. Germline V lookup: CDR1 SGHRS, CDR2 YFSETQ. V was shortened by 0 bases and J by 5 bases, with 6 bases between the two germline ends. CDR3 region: CASSLDGDQPQHF. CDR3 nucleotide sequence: TGCGCCAGCAGCTTGGACGGTGATCAGCCCCAGCATTTT. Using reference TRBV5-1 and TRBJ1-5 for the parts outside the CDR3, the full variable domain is KAGVTQTPRYLIKTRGQQVTLSCSPISGHRSVSWYQQTPGQGLQFLFEYFSETQRNKGNFPGRFSGRQFSNSRSEMNVSTLELGDSALYLCASSLDGDQPQHFGDGTRLSIL.